These T cell receptor beta chains were read from a single sample in a study of molecular identifiers for immune sequencing clone quantification. TCRdb reprocessed the PCR reads with MiXCR, giving one entry per CDR3 protein. The data contain a few hundred thousand distinct CDR3 sequences, around 23% of them singletons. The source material was naive CD8+ T cells from blood, with Jurkat cell RNA spiked in. These receptors all stem from a human donor in good health. Some libraries in this study had Jurkat cell RNA spiked in. Both conserved end residues are part of each CDR3. The order of the fields is V gene, CDR3 protein.

v_call: TRBV4-1
cdr3_aa: CASSQVAAATDTQYF

v_call: TRBV7-8
cdr3_aa: CASSLVAGGYQPQHF

v_call: TRBV6-7
cdr3_aa: CASRPGCQPQHF

v_call: TRBV20-1
cdr3_aa: CSAGGDRVDGNQPQHF

v_call: TRBV19
cdr3_aa: CASSVGWQRPQHF

v_call: TRBV5-6
cdr3_aa: CASSLVAGRGVLNTEAFF

v_call: TRBV7-8
cdr3_aa: CASSPRGRGTYEQYF

v_call: TRBV7-9
cdr3_aa: CASSTYFRRGGQETQYF

v_call: TRBV7-9
cdr3_aa: CASSPEASYEQYF

v_call: TRBV7-8
cdr3_aa: CASSLMWAGGYEQYF

v_call: TRBV29-1
cdr3_aa: CSVEMPADYGYTF

v_call: TRBV12-5
cdr3_aa: CASGPSTGGAYTEAFF

v_call: TRBV15
cdr3_aa: CATSRVGASGQPQHF

v_call: TRBV12-3/TRBV12-4
cdr3_aa: CASTHTSGPDTQYF

v_call: TRBV5-5
cdr3_aa: CASSPLQDSSYEQYF

v_call: TRBV3-1
cdr3_aa: CASSRDLGETQYF

v_call: TRBV7-6
cdr3_aa: CASSLVAGANNEQFF

v_call: TRBV6-5
cdr3_aa: CASSDLGVNTEAFF

v_call: TRBV4-1
cdr3_aa: CASSQGPTPDSNTGELFF

v_call: TRBV6-6
cdr3_aa: CASREGNEKLFF

v_call: TRBV6-2/TRBV6-3
cdr3_aa: CASSIHTSGYNEQFF

v_call: TRBV13
cdr3_aa: CASSLGLRGEQYF

v_call: TRBV29-1
cdr3_aa: CSYTGGGLDEQFF

v_call: TRBV9
cdr3_aa: CASIGRLAGEADTQYF

v_call: TRBV6-5
cdr3_aa: CASSSGPWDTGELFF

v_call: TRBV20-1
cdr3_aa: CSARTEEQYF